This TCR beta chain was retrieved from a study of T cell repertoires in cytomegalovirus infection (dated by TCRdb to between 2018 and 2021). The study in broad terms: The HLA type of each donor mattered for the analysis, because public TCR beta signatures pointed to carriage of CMV infection along with the matching HLA type.

TCRdb records Illumina HiSeq 1500 as the sequencer. TCRdb reran the public reads through fastp at Q25 and MiXCR, keeping productive beta chains. Entries are consolidated by CDR3 protein sequence, retaining the most common genes and DNA. The sample records some 400,000 distinct CDR3 sequences, over 15% of which are singletons. The ten most abundant clones make up under 9% of the sample. Broad study findings and their caveats: Cumulative frequency of public TCR beta family members discriminated carriers of CMV infection plus the relevant HLA type in this cohort and an independent roughly 350-donor cohort. In the ex vivo response, HLA-C-restricted CMV-specific TCR beta clonotypes were dominant, and in two of eight donors the single most frequent clonotype came from this HLA-C-restricted group.

In its sample, this clonotype was seen once. Which antigen it targets is not known. Qualities for individual bases were not recorded, and no much larger clone is one base off. One read yields weak evidence. This TCR was sampled from a human donor in good health (CMV status not recorded). Some clones in this sample may be carry-over from other donors' samples. The specimen sequenced was PBMCs.

The DNA is as follows: TGTGCCAGCAGAATAGGAGTCCAAGAGACCCAGTACTTC. The resulting protein is CASRIGVQETQYF. The chain links TRBV7-2 with TRBJ2-5, with the D gene uncertain. V loses 6 bases of germline sequence and J loses 1 base, and the interval between the two ends is 9 bases. Based on the germline V gene, the CDR1 and CDR2 sequences are SGHTA and FQGNSA. CDR3 length: 13 amino acids, cysteine to phenylalanine. Only CDR3 DNA remains: 39 bases, in frame from the first base.